Listed below are T cell receptor beta chains from one sample, sequenced in a study of cytomegalovirus exposure and HLA in healthy donors. Profiled with immunoSEQ multiplex PCR; TCRdb holds only in-frame clones, not every one. Among roughly 130,000 clones listed, 90% were seen once. The sample comprised PBMCs. These receptors were collected from a woman aged 30 to 39 in good health and CMV-seropositive. The CDR3 runs from the conserved cysteine through the conserved F or W. D genes are given only for firm matches. Size is omitted from some rows. Given values are once, few, many or a class for expanded clones.

d_gene	abundance	v_gene	j_gene	CDR3aa	CDR3nt
.	.	TRBV7-2	TRBJ1-2	CASSLEGALYGYTF	TGTGCCAGCAGCTTGGAAGGGGCTCTTTACGGCTACACCTTC
TRBD2	.	TRBV27	TRBJ2-1	CASSFSAGGRNEQFF	TGTGCCAGCAGTTTCTCAGCGGGAGGGCGGAATGAGCAGTTCTTC
.	.	TRBV6-5	TRBJ1-1	CASREFDRPTEAFF	TGTGCCAGCAGGGAGTTTGACAGACCCACTGAAGCTTTCTTT
.	.	TRBV5-4	TRBJ1-2	CASSLGQSADGYTF	TGTGCCAGCAGCTTGGGACAGAGCGCCGATGGCTACACCTTC
TRBD1	.	TRBV19	TRBJ2-5	CATRGQDQETQYF	TGTGCCACCCGGGGACAGGACCAAGAGACCCAGTACTTC
TRBD2	.	TRBV6-1	TRBJ2-3	CASSGPRGIAGVPTDTQYF	TGTGCCAGCAGTGGCCCCCGGGGGATAGCGGGAGTGCCCACAGATACGCAGTATTTT
.	.	TRBV9	TRBJ2-1	CASSAELSLPEQFF	TGTGCCAGCAGCGCTGAACTAAGTCTGCCTGAGCAGTTCTTC
TRBD2	.	TRBV9	TRBJ2-1	CASSAAGLAGVNEQFF	TGTGCCAGCAGCGCGGCAGGACTAGCGGGAGTCAATGAGCAGTTCTTC
.	.	TRBV28	TRBJ2-7	CASSLAGVYEQYF	TGTGCCAGCAGTTTGGCAGGGGTCTACGAGCAGTACTTC
TRBD1	.	TRBV28	TRBJ2-7	CASSLYGQGVYEQYF	TGTGCCAGCAGTTTATATGGACAGGGAGTCTACGAGCAGTACTTC
TRBD2	.	TRBV5-1	TRBJ2-7	CASSLVPSGYEQYF	TGCGCCAGCAGCTTGGTCCCTAGCGGCTACGAGCAGTACTTC
.	.	TRBV4-1	TRBJ2-7	CASSQVGRGESYEQYF	TGCGCCAGCAGCCAAGTGGGCAGGGGCGAATCCTACGAGCAGTACTTC
TRBD2	.	TRBV2	TRBJ2-5	CASSERSGGLRQETQYF	TGTGCCAGCAGTGAAAGGTCGGGGGGGCTAAGACAAGAGACCCAGTACTTC
TRBD1	.	TRBV28	TRBJ2-1	CASRGYGQGARNEQFF	TGTGCCAGCAGGGGGTACGGACAGGGGGCGCGGAATGAGCAGTTCTTC
TRBD2	once	TRBV15	TRBJ2-7	CATSRDTSPGGEQYF	TGTGCCACCAGCAGAGATACTTCCCCCGGGGGGGAGCAGTACTTC
TRBD1	.	TRBV19	TRBJ1-1	CASSPWTGETEAFF	TGTGCCAGTAGTCCTTGGACAGGTGAGACTGAAGCTTTCTTT
.	.	TRBV2	TRBJ1-3	CASALPLNSGNTIYF	TGTGCCAGCGCACTTCCCCTTAACTCTGGAAACACCATATATTTT
TRBD2	.	TRBV6-1	TRBJ2-1	CASSGASGINGEQFF	TGTGCCAGCAGTGGCGCTAGCGGGATAAACGGCGAGCAGTTCTTC
TRBD1	.	TRBV9	TRBJ2-5	CASSRTGRETQYF	TGTGCCAGCAGCCGGACAGGGCGAGAGACCCAGTACTTC
TRBD2	.	TRBV29-1	TRBJ2-7	CSVQGLAGYEQYF	TGCAGCGTTCAGGGACTAGCAGGCTACGAGCAGTACTTC
.	few	TRBV5-4	TRBJ1-2	CASSFTSYGYTF	TGTGCCAGCAGCTTTACTTCGTATGGCTACACCTTC
TRBD1	.	TRBV29-1	TRBJ2-7	CSVTVRDRGPKPGFEQYF	TGCAGCGTGACAGTCCGGGACAGGGGGCCAAAACCGGGTTTCGAGCAGTACTTC
TRBD2	.	TRBV6-1	TRBJ2-1	CASRILAGYYNEQFF	TGTGCCAGCAGGATTCTAGCGGGATACTACAATGAGCAGTTCTTC
.	.	TRBV2	TRBJ1-1	CASSATTEAFF	TGTGCCAGCAGCGCTACCACTGAAGCTTTCTTT
.	.	TRBV15	TRBJ2-5	CATSSKARGQETQYF	TGTGCCACCAGCAGCAAGGCTAGAGGCCAAGAGACCCAGTACTTC
.	.	TRBV4-2	TRBJ1-2	CASSQLGGLGYGYTF	TGTGCCAGCAGCCAACTGGGGGGGCTGGGCTATGGCTACACCTTC
.	once	TRBV6-6	TRBJ2-3	CASSYQGGARWEQYF	TGTGCCAGCAGTTACCAGGGCGGCGCCAGGTGGGAGCAGTATTTT
TRBD1	.	TRBV5-6	TRBJ1-4	CASSTGTVANEKLFF	TGTGCCAGCAGCACTGGGACAGTGGCCAATGAAAAACTGTTTTTT
TRBD2	once	TRBV7-9	TRBJ2-5	CASSAGLAGGYQETQYF	TGTGCCAGCAGTGCGGGACTAGCGGGGGGGTACCAAGAGACCCAGTACTTC
TRBD2	.	TRBV5-1	TRBJ2-1	CASSLRTSGYNEQFF	TGCGCCAGCAGCTTGAGGACTAGCGGTTACAATGAGCAGTTCTTC
TRBD2	.	TRBV5-1	TRBJ2-1	CASTGTSTGDEQFF	TGCGCCAGCACGGGGACTAGCACTGGCGATGAGCAGTTCTTC
.	.	TRBV4-1	TRBJ2-1	CASSQPLELGEQFF	TGCGCCAGCAGCCAACCATTGGAACTCGGGGAGCAGTTCTTC
.	.	TRBV5-6	TRBJ2-1	CASTRGSLNEQFF	TGTGCCAGCACCCGGGGTAGCCTCAATGAGCAGTTCTTC
.	.	TRBV4-1	TRBJ2-2	CASRDTSWELFF	TGCGCCAGCAGGGACACCTCGTGGGAGCTGTTTTTT
.	.	TRBV28	TRBJ1-1	CASRVPGLRIEAFF	TGTGCCAGCCGTGTCCCGGGGTTGAGGATTGAAGCTTTCTTT
TRBD1	.	TRBV6-5	TRBJ1-1	CASINRGWTEAFF	TGTGCCAGCATTAACAGGGGGTGGACTGAAGCTTTCTTT
TRBD2	.	TRBV5-8	TRBJ2-5	CASSPGMGGGAEETQYF	TGTGCCAGCAGCCCTGGAATGGGCGGGGGGGCCGAGGAGACCCAGTACTTC
.	.	TRBV18	TRBJ1-1	CASSPSGSPEAFF	TGTGCCAGCTCACCATCGGGGAGCCCTGAAGCTTTCTTT
TRBD2	.	TRBV19	TRBJ2-2	CASSIAPTSGTYTGELFF	TGTGCCAGTAGTATAGCACCCACTAGCGGGACCTACACCGGGGAGCTGTTTTTT
TRBD1	few	TRBV6-1	TRBJ1-5	CASVYRGVGNQPQHF	TGTGCCAGCGTATACAGGGGAGTCGGCAATCAGCCCCAGCATTTT
.	once	TRBV5-1	TRBJ2-5	CASSTGQLETQYF	TGCGCCAGCAGCACAGGTCAGCTAGAGACCCAGTACTTC
TRBD1	.	TRBV6-1	TRBJ1-4	CASSEFSGQSMLFF	TGTGCCAGCAGTGAATTTTCGGGACAGTCAATGCTGTTTTTT
.	.	TRBV7-9	TRBJ2-2	CASKGGSHTGELFF	TGTGCCAGCAAGGGGGGGTCGCACACCGGGGAGCTGTTTTTT
.	.	TRBV2	TRBJ2-2	CASAPGTNTGELFF	TGTGCCAGCGCACCGGGTACGAACACCGGGGAGCTGTTTTTT
.	many	TRBV6-6	TRBJ2-4	CASSYSQDIQYF	TGTGCCAGCAGTTACTCCCAGGACATTCAGTACTTC
.	.	TRBV10-2	TRBJ2-1	CASSGLATHNEQFF	TGCGCCAGCAGTGGTCTAGCAACACACAATGAGCAGTTCTTC
.	.	TRBV29-1	TRBJ2-3	CSAGETDTQYF	TGCAGCGCCGGGGAGACAGATACGCAGTATTTT
.	.	TRBV7-2	TRBJ2-3	CASKKPTSTDTQYF	TGTGCCAGCAAGAAACCGACTAGCACAGATACGCAGTATTTT
.	.	TRBV2	TRBJ2-7	CASSYHSTESYEQYF	TGTGCCAGCAGTTATCACTCGACAGAATCCTACGAGCAGTACTTC
TRBD1	.	TRBV2	TRBJ1-1	CASSGTSGGRAFF	TGTGCCAGCAGTGGAACCTCAGGGGGTCGGGCTTTCTTT
TRBD2	.	TRBV10-3	TRBJ2-7	CAISRGGEGLEQYF	TGTGCCATCAGTAGAGGAGGGGAGGGACTTGAGCAGTACTTC
TRBD1	.	TRBV25-1	TRBJ2-5	CASSGDRGQETQYF	TGTGCCAGCAGTGGGGACAGGGGGCAAGAGACCCAGTACTTC
.	.	TRBV28	TRBJ2-3	CASSLIQGGHTQYF	TGTGCCAGCAGTTTAATACAGGGTGGGCATACGCAGTATTTT
TRBD1	once	TRBV18	TRBJ1-2	CASSWTGGPGYGYTF	TGTGCCAGCTCATGGACAGGGGGCCCGGGCTATGGCTACACCTTC
.	few	TRBV5-1	TRBJ2-2	CASSLGPGLTGELFF	TGCGCCAGCAGCTTGGGGCCGGGACTGACCGGGGAGCTGTTTTTT
.	.	TRBV6-4	TRBJ2-1	CASRTGLRTGEQFF	TGTGCCAGCAGAACCGGGCTTCGCACAGGTGAGCAGTTCTTC